These T cell receptor beta chains were read from a single sample in a study of Ad26.COV2.S vaccination and SARS-CoV-2 variants. Some clones are missing from TCRdb's copy, which holds only in-frame ones; the method was immunoSEQ multiplex PCR. The sample records approximately 400,000 clones, around 92% being singletons. Sample: peripheral blood, taken after recovery from COVID-19. These receptors came from a human donor who had recovered from COVID-19. CDR3s include the opening cysteine and the closing phenylalanine or tryptophan. Fields, in order: clone size, D gene, V gene, J gene, CDR3 protein, CDR3 DNA. The D gene is left open where the match is weak. Not all rows give a size; the values are once, few, many and, for expanded clones, a class.

-	-	TRBV5-6	TRBJ1-1	CASSLGGMNTEAFF	TGTGCCAGCAGCTTAGGGGGGATGAACACTGAAGCTTTCTTT
-	TRBD1	TRBV3-1/TRBV3-2	TRBJ1-2	CASSQGQGVNGYTF	TGTGCCAGCAGCCAAGGACAGGGGGTTAATGGCTACACCTTC
few	-	TRBV5-1	TRBJ2-2	CASTFPGDSPNTGELFF	TGCGCCAGCACGTTCCCGGGGGACTCACCGAACACCGGGGAGCTGTTTTTT
-	-	TRBV5-1	TRBJ2-5	CASSPRDSLETQYF	TGCGCCAGCAGCCCCCGGGACTCCCTAGAGACCCAGTACTTC
-	-	TRBV4-3	TRBJ1-3	CASSQDGAGIGNTIYF	TGCGCCAGCAGCCAAGATGGGGCAGGGATTGGAAACACCATATATTTT
many	-	TRBV7-2	TRBJ1-5	CASSLQGLYSNQPQHF	TGTGCCAGCAGCTTACAGGGGTTGTATAGCAATCAGCCCCAGCATTTT
-	TRBD1	TRBV29-1	TRBJ1-1	CSVVLAGGLTEAFF	TGCAGCGTTGTGCTGGCAGGGGGCCTCACTGAAGCTTTCTTT
-	-	TRBV3-1/TRBV3-2	TRBJ1-2	CASSQGLISNYGYTF	TGTGCCAGCAGCCAAGGCCTCATATCTAACTATGGCTACACCTTC
-	TRBD1	TRBV6-6	TRBJ2-4	CASNWDRAEDRNIQYF	TGTGCCAGCAACTGGGACAGGGCCGAGGACAGAAACATTCAGTACTTC
once	-	TRBV5-1	TRBJ2-7	CASSLDGAGYEQYF	TGCGCCAGCAGCTTGGACGGAGCCGGCTACGAGCAGTACTTC
-	-	TRBV6-5	TRBJ1-3	CASNQGTFGNTIYF	TGTGCCAGCAACCAGGGGACTTTCGGAAACACCATATATTTT
-	TRBD1	TRBV5-1	TRBJ2-1	CASSDPGQGLNEQFF	TGCGCCAGCAGCGACCCGGGACAGGGACTCAATGAGCAGTTCTTC
-	TRBD1	TRBV5-6	TRBJ1-1	CASSLDRGANTEAFF	TGTGCCAGCAGCTTAGACAGGGGCGCAAACACTGAAGCTTTCTTT
-	-	TRBV19	TRBJ1-2	CASIGEGYTF	TGTGCCAGTATCGGGGAGGGCTACACCTTC
-	-	TRBV2	TRBJ1-1	CASRVQGSHTEAFF	TGTGCCAGCAGGGTACAGGGATCCCACACTGAAGCTTTCTTT
-	TRBD2	TRBV7-2	TRBJ2-7	CASSLGLAGLKEQYF	TGTGCCAGCAGCTTAGGGCTAGCGGGGCTGAAAGAGCAGTACTTC
-	-	TRBV19	TRBJ1-5	CASGRGSQPQHF	TGTGCCAGCGGGAGGGGGTCTCAGCCCCAGCATTTT
few	-	TRBV3-1/TRBV3-2	TRBJ1-6	CASSQDRSPLHF	TGTGCCAGCAGCCAAGATCGATCACCCCTCCACTTT
-	-	TRBV29-1	TRBJ1-4	CSVGAGAMEKLFF	TGCAGCGTTGGAGCGGGGGCGATGGAAAAACTGTTTTTT
once	-	TRBV27	TRBJ2-3	CASSFWAVAKSTDTQYF	TGTGCCAGCAGTTTCTGGGCCGTGGCGAAATCCACAGATACGCAGTATTTT
-	-	TRBV19	TRBJ2-3	CASSIVPRLEGAQYF	TGTGCCAGTAGTATAGTCCCTAGACTGGAAGGTGCGCAGTATTTT
-	-	TRBV4-1	TRBJ2-6	CASSRESSGANVLTF	TGCGCCAGCAGCCGAGAGAGCTCTGGGGCCAACGTCCTGACTTTC
-	-	TRBV10-1	TRBJ2-5	CASSESGQAGKTQYF	TGCGCCAGCAGTGAGTCCGGACAGGCGGGAAAGACCCAGTACTTC
-	-	TRBV5-1	TRBJ1-1	CASSSQANTEAFF	TGCGCCAGCAGCTCTCAGGCCAACACTGAAGCTTTCTTT
-	-	TRBV27	TRBJ1-2	CASSGPGKVRGYTF	TGTGCCAGCAGTGGTCCGGGCAAGGTTCGTGGCTACACCTTC
once	TRBD2	TRBV4-1	TRBJ2-1	CASSRNVAGTTYNEQFF	TGCGCCAGCAGCCGGAACGTAGCGGGGACAACCTACAATGAGCAGTTCTTC
-	TRBD1	TRBV5-6	TRBJ1-6	CASILGTGQGHSPLHF	TGTGCCAGCATCCTAGGAACGGGACAGGGACATTCACCCCTCCACTTT
-	-	TRBV29-1	TRBJ2-2	CSVGVGDTGELFF	TGCAGCGTGGGGGTGGGGGACACCGGGGAGCTGTTTTTT
-	TRBD1	TRBV9	TRBJ1-2	CASSDPGDRDPSYGYTF	TGTGCCAGCAGCGATCCGGGCGACAGGGACCCCTCCTATGGCTACACCTTC
-	TRBD1	TRBV5-1	TRBJ1-2	CASSQQGTYGYTF	TGCGCCAGCAGCCAACAGGGGACTTATGGCTACACCTTC
-	-	TRBV5-5	TRBJ2-7	CAIRVPGAPGVSYEQYF	TGTGCCATCAGGGTTCCGGGAGCCCCGGGCGTCTCCTACGAGCAGTACTTC
few	-	TRBV3-1/TRBV3-2	TRBJ1-1	CASSHGTEAFF	TGTGCCAGCAGCCATGGTACTGAAGCTTTCTTT
-	-	TRBV9	TRBJ1-1	CASSVGRGNTEAFF	TGTGCCAGCAGCGTAGGCCGGGGGAACACTGAAGCTTTCTTT
-	-	TRBV18	TRBJ2-7	CASSIQTYEQYF	TGTGCCAGCTCGATTCAGACCTACGAGCAGTACTTC
-	TRBD1	TRBV11-3	TRBJ1-5	CASSLAIRDRGPYNNQPQHF	TGTGCCAGCAGCTTAGCTATCCGGGACAGGGGGCCCTACAACAATCAGCCCCAGCATTTT
-	TRBD1	TRBV11-2	TRBJ1-2	CASSLDWGTGTASYGYTF	TGTGCCAGCAGCTTAGATTGGGGGACCGGGACAGCTTCCTATGGCTACACCTTC
few	TRBD1	TRBV2	TRBJ1-5	CASRETGTLNQPQHF	TGTGCCAGCAGAGAGACAGGGACCCTCAATCAGCCCCAGCATTTT
-	-	TRBV6-5	TRBJ1-3	CASYSGNTIYF	TGTGCCAGCTACTCTGGAAACACCATATATTTT
-	-	TRBV9	TRBJ2-3	CASSDNTDTQYF	TGTGCCAGCAGCGATAACACAGATACGCAGTATTTT
-	TRBD1	TRBV7-9	TRBJ1-1	CASSPRTGDINTEAFF	TGTGCCAGCAGCCCCCGGACAGGAGACATTAACACTGAAGCTTTCTTT
-	-	TRBV5-1	TRBJ1-2	CASSLGGPYGYTF	TGCGCCAGCAGCTTGGGCGGACCCTATGGCTACACCTTC
-	-	TRBV10-3	TRBJ1-3	CAISGRKEDSGNTIYF	TGTGCCATCAGTGGGAGGAAGGAGGACTCTGGAAACACCATATATTTT
-	-	TRBV12-5	TRBJ1-2	CASGEGRGYGYTF	TGTGCTAGTGGGGAGGGCAGGGGCTATGGCTACACCTTC
-	-	TRBV12-3/TRBV12-4	TRBJ1-5	CASSPGKNQPQHF	TGTGCCAGCAGCCCCGGGAAGAATCAGCCCCAGCATTTT
-	-	TRBV27	TRBJ1-4	CASSILGQRGEKLFF	TGTGCCAGCAGTATCCTGGGACAAAGGGGTGAAAAACTGTTTTTT